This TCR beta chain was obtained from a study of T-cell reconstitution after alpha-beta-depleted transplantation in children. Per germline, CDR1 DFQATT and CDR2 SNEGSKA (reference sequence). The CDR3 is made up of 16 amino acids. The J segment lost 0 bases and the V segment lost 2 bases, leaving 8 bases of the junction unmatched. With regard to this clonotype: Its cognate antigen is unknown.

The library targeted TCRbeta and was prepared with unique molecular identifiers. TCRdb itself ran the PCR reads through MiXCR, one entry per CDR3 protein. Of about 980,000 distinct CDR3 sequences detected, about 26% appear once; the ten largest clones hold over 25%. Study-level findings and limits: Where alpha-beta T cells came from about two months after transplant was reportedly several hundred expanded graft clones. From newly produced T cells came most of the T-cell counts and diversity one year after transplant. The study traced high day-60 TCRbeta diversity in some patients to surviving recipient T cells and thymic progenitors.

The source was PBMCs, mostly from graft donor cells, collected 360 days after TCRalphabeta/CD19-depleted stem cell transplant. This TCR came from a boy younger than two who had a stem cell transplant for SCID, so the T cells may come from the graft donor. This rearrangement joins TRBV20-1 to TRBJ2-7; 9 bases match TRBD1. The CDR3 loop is CSARKTGGLISYEQYF. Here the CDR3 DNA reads TGCAGTGCTAGAAAAACAGGGGGCTTAATCTCCTACGAGCAGTACTTC.